This T cell receptor beta chain was obtained from a study of regulatory T cells in long-lasting Graves disease. Notes on the study in general: Persistent disease preferred TRBV28, TRBJ1-2 and TRBJ2-5; new disease, TRBV20-1 and TRBJ2-1. Blood alone, not thyroid tissue, was studied.

The sample holds many counts of this clonotype. Its antigen is undetermined. The time point here: newly diagnosed GD, antithyroid drugs for less than 3 months. PBMC-derived RNA was used for the TCR library. Library construction for TCR beta used iRepertoire HTBI primers and Arm-PCR of CDR3 regions. TCRdb reanalysed the multiplex PCR reads using MiXCR and keeps one entry per CDR3 protein. The sample holds about 300,000 distinct CDR3 sequences; approximately 20% are singletons and the top ten take about 36%. V lost 1 base and J lost 11, with 13 bases in between. In germline, CDR1 is SEHNR, CDR2 FQNEAQ (reference sequence). CDR3 size: 13 residues.

The TCR was taken from a female donor with Graves disease. This chain uses TRBV7-9 with TRBJ2-3; possibly TRBD1 for D (5 bases). The sample consisted of peripheral blood mononuclear cells (PBMCs), taken at new diagnosis, from a patient treated with antithyroid drugs. CDR3 region: CASSLGDSQGQYF. The CDR3 bases are TGTGCCAGCAGCTTAGGAGACAGCCAGGGGCAGTATTTT. The variable domain in full, with the rest retrieved from reference TRBV7-9 and TRBJ2-3, is DTGVSQNPRHKITKRGQNVTFRCDPISEHNRLYWYRQTLGQGPEFLTYFQNEAQLEKSRLLSDRFSAERPKGSFSTLEIQRTEQGDSAMYLCASSLGDSQGQYFGPGTRLTVL.